This record concerns one T cell receptor (beta chain) sequence. The assay was carried out at the deep level. Assay: immunoSEQ multiplex PCR; the TCRdb copy retains only in-frame clones and omits some. The profile shows 500,000 to 700,000 clones, 95% of them singletons. The naive CD8 fraction comprised CD45RO-negative cells positively selected for CCR7 and excluded terminally differentiated effector memory CD45RA+ cells. The data are from a study of shared clonotypes between healthy human individuals. V lost 2 bases, J lost 6 bases, and 13 bases lay in between. The CDR3 runs to 14 residues. Germline V gene lookup returns CDR1 LNHNV and CDR2 YYDKDF (reference sequence).

Sequencing was done on a sample of naive CD8+ T cells sorted from blood. This clonotype was sampled from a woman aged 25 to 39 in good health. V gene TRBV15 combines with J gene TRBJ1-2; no clear D gene. CDR3 protein: CATSRKNGRDGYTF. The CDR3 DNA reads as TGTGCCACCAGCAGAAAAAACGGCCGCGATGGCTACACCTTC.